This T cell receptor beta chain was captured by sequencing in a study of blood T cell repertoires in COVID-19. Background on the study: Sites across the United States, Italy and Spain contributed samples from acute and convalescent COVID-19. The cDNA or gDNA used as material had been derived from T cells, B-cell-depleted T cells, or PBMCs.

With 2 bases clipped from V and 4 bases from J, the junction kept 7 bases outside the gene matches. Germline CDR1 reads SGHRS; CDR2 reads YFSETQ. The CDR3 contains 16 residues. Clones were sequenced by immunoSEQ multiplex PCR, and TCRdb holds only the in-frame ones, with some missing. The sample holds approximately 82,000 clones, roughly 90% seen once. All enrollees were roughly 18 to 100 years old and from about two dozen US areas. Each participant's cohort was designated according to participant-reported clinical history. Sample: PBMCs or T cells enriched from blood (not recorded which). This chain uses TRBV5-1 with TRBJ2-2; TRBD2 matches at 8 bases. The clonotype comes from a woman between 45 and 60 years old with acute COVID-19. CDR3 residues: CASSFAGGAGTGELFF. CDR3 DNA sequence: TGCGCCAGCAGCTTCGCGGGGGGCGCGGGCACCGGGGAGCTGTTTTTT.